This T cell receptor (beta chain) was captured in a study of control samples from healthy donors and cancer patients. TCRdb's table, derived via immunoSEQ multiplex PCR, lists solely in-frame clones and lacks some. This sample has 350,000 to 450,000 clones; about 93% occur once, and the top ten carry around 6.5%. The sequence was collected from a man aged 35 to 55 with head and neck cancer. Sequenced input: PBMCs.

DNA of the CDR3: TGTGCCAGCAGGCGGGGGGCAGGATACGAGCAGTACTTC. Translation: CASRRGAGYEQYF. The chain combines TRBV27 with TRBJ2-7, with TRBD2 identical over 8 bases. Germline V gene sequence: CDR1 MNHEY, CDR2 SMNVEV (reference sequence). V was pared by 6 bases and J by 4 bases, with 5 bases of the junction left unmatched. The CDR3 runs 13 residues.